The 18 T cell receptor beta chains in this list originate from one sample, sequenced in a study of control samples from healthy donors and cancer patients. Sequencing used immunoSEQ multiplex PCR; TCRdb keeps in-frame clones, though not all of them. The sample includes roughly 43,000 clones, 87% of them seen just once. The specimen sequenced was PBMCs. These receptors came from a woman aged 60-75 years with lung cancer.

This chain joins TRBV30 and TRBJ2-6, with TRBD2 as a possible D gene (5 bases). Germline V gene lookup returns CDR1 GTSNPN and CDR2 SVGIG (reference sequence). The CDR3 spans 16 residues. V gave up 2 bases and J gave up 0 bases, with 11 bases separating them. CDR3 sequence: CAWSNTGSSGANVLTF. CDR3 nucleotides: TGTGCCTGGAGTAACACGGGGAGCTCTGGGGCCAACGTCCTGACTTTC.

V and J are TRBV5-1 and TRBJ2-1, with D unclear. Trimming shortened V by 7 bases and J by 6 bases, and 20 bases separated the two germline ends. Looked up from germline, CDR1 is SGHRS and CDR2 is YFSETQ. The CDR3 length is 15 residues. The CDR3 reads CASQNDALTANEQFF. The DNA for the CDR3 is TGCGCCAGCCAGAACGATGCGCTTACGGCCAATGAGCAGTTCTTC.

This clone was seen just once. The chain uses TRBV30 and TRBJ2-2; 10 bases are shared with TRBD2. Germline loops: CDR1 GTSNPN, CDR2 SVGIG (reference sequence). This CDR3 is 16 amino acids long. Unmatched junction bases numbered 10, after V lost 5 bases and J lost 4 bases. For the CDR3, the DNA is TGTGCCTGGGGCTTCCATTTAGCGGGAGGCACCGGGGAGCTGTTTTTT. It specifies CAWGFHLAGGTGELFF. Combining the CDR3 with reference TRBV30 and TRBJ2-2 gives the whole variable domain SQTIHQWPATLVQPVGSPLSLECTVEGTSNPNLYWYRQAAGRGLQLLFYSVGIGQISSEVPQNLSASRPQDRQFILSSKKLLLSDSGFYLCAWGFHLAGGTGELFFGEGSRLTVL.

The V call is TRBV5-4, the J call TRBJ1-1; tentatively, D is TRBD1 (5 bases). The CDR3 spans 17 residues. V shed 2 bases and J shed 0 bases, with 17 bases lying between them. Germline V gene lookup returns CDR1 SGHNT and CDR2 YYREEE (reference sequence). The CDR3 spells CASSFGRGRRLNTEAFF. Written as DNA, the CDR3 is TGTGCCAGCAGCTTTGGAAGGGGCAGAAGATTGAACACTGAAGCTTTCTTT. Using reference TRBV5-4 and TRBJ1-1 for the parts outside the CDR3, the full variable domain is ETGVTQSPTHLIKTRGQQVTLRCSSQSGHNTVSWYQQALGQGPQFIFQYYREEENGRGNFPPRFSGLQFPNYSSELNVNALELDDSALYLCASSFGRGRRLNTEAFFGQGTRLTVV.

The chain links TRBV27 to TRBJ2-1; unclear D gene. V dropped 7 bases and J dropped 0 bases, with 13 bases sitting between them. Looked up from germline, CDR1 is MNHEY and CDR2 is SMNVEV (reference sequence). The CDR3 sequence is 15 residues long. CDR3 sequence: CASTSYIGSYNEQFF. In DNA form, the CDR3 reads TGTGCCAGCACCTCTTATATCGGCTCCTACAATGAGCAGTTCTTC.

V gene TRBV4-3 combines with J gene TRBJ1-1, with no clear D. V was shortened by 0 bases and J by 3 bases, with 8 bases between the two germline ends. CDR1 is LGHNA and CDR2 is YSLEER in the germline V gene. There are 14 residues in the CDR3. The CDR3 region has the DNA TGCGCCAGCAGCCAAGATAGGGAGGACACTGAAGCTTTCTTT. Translating it yields CASSQDREDTEAFF.

The chain is built from TRBV28 and TRBJ1-5; the D gene is possibly TRBD1 (6 bases). CDR1 MDHEN and CDR2 SYDVKM come from the germline V gene. There are 13 residues in the CDR3. The V end was cut by 3 bases, the J end by 7 bases, with 10 bases between. CDR3 sequence reads: CASSFSRGQPQHF. CDR3 sequence (DNA): TGTGCCAGCAGTTTCTCCAGGGGACAGCCCCAGCATTTT.

The chain combines TRBV5-1 with TRBJ2-7; tentatively, D is TRBD1 (7 bases). Deletions cut 0 bases from V and 6 bases from J, with 19 bases between. This CDR3 is 16 amino acids long. Germline CDR1 is SGHRS and CDR2 is YFSETQ. The CDR3 is CASSLGGDSSGGEQYF. The CDR3 DNA reads as TGCGCCAGCAGCTTGGGTGGGGACAGCTCCGGGGGCGAGCAGTACTTC.

V and J are TRBV5-1 and TRBJ2-5; 13 positions match TRBD2. Germline CDR1 SGHRS, CDR2 YFSETQ. The CDR3 is 17 residues long. V gave up 4 bases and J gave up 2 bases; unmatched junction bases: 8. CDR3 DNA sequence: TGCGCCAGCAGCCCCGGGACTAGCGGGGTCCTACAAGAGACCCAGTACTTC. As protein: CASSPGTSGVLQETQYF.

The chain is built from TRBV18 and TRBJ2-7; 8 nucleotides align to TRBD2. CDR1 is KGHSH and CDR2 is LQKENI in the germline V gene. J gave up 5 bases and V 0 bases, and 6 bases lay outside the gene matches. The CDR3 has 15 residues. CDR3 in amino acids: CASSPPSGGDDEQYF. The CDR3 nucleotides read TGTGCCAGCTCACCACCGTCGGGAGGGGACGACGAGCAGTACTTC.

The chain has TRBV12-3 or TRBV12-4 and TRBJ2-7; D possibly corresponds to TRBD2 (6 bases). V lost 3 bases and J lost 2, with 8 bases in between. The CDR3 is 13 residues long. DNA for the CDR3: TGTGCCAGCAGTTTGGCGGGACCCTACGAGCAGTACTTC. Translated, it gives CASSLAGPYEQYF.

J is TRBJ1-4 and V is TRBV9; no clear D gene. CDR1 is SGDLS and CDR2 is YYNGEE in the germline V gene. The CDR3 loop spans 17 amino acids. Trimming shortened V by 3 bases and J by 7 bases, and 22 bases separated the two germline ends. The DNA of the CDR3 is TGTGCCAGCAGCGAGGGATTTCGGACCCATGGCGGTGAAAAACTGTTTTTT. This sequence encodes CASSEGFRTHGGEKLFF.

The V and J genes are TRBV28 and TRBJ1-1; no clear D. Germline V gene sequence: CDR1 MDHEN, CDR2 SYDVKM. Trimming shortened V by 2 bases and J by 1 base, and 5 bases separated the two germline ends. This CDR3 contains 13 residues. The CDR3 protein is CASSLQENTEAFF. The CDR3, as DNA: TGTGCCAGCAGTTTACAAGAGAACACTGAAGCTTTCTTT.

This clone occurred a few times. This chain links TRBV5-1 with TRBJ1-5; 7 nucleotides match TRBD1. The germline gives CDR1 SGHRS, CDR2 YFSETQ. V lost 3 bases, J lost 6 bases, and 6 bases stayed unmatched. The CDR3 contains 14 residues. CDR3 nucleotides: TGCGCCAGCAGCTCAGGGGGGCAGGGTCAGCCCCAGCATTTT. It specifies CASSSGGQGQPQHF.

This rearrangement joins TRBV29-1 to TRBJ2-5; 12 nucleotides align to TRBD2. The CDR3 sequence is 14 residues long. CDR1 is SQVTM and CDR2 is ANQGSEA in the germline V gene. J lost 12 bases, V lost 0 bases, and 8 bases had no gene match. The CDR3 loop reads CSVEDRGLAGGEYF. For the CDR3, the DNA is TGCAGCGTTGAAGATCGGGGACTAGCGGGTGGGGAGTACTTC.

The chain uses TRBV28 and TRBJ1-1, with D hard to call. CDR1 MDHEN and CDR2 SYDVKM come from the germline V gene. The V end was cut by 3 bases, the J end by 8 bases, with 16 bases between. The CDR3 is made up of 14 amino acids. CDR3 sequence (DNA): TGTGCCAGCAGTTTTTATAGCTTCAGTACCGAAGCTTTCTTT. Residues: CASSFYSFSTEAFF.

The chain couples TRBV4-3 to TRBJ2-6; 7 nucleotides align to TRBD2. CDR1 and CDR2 (germline): LGHNA, YSLEER. J gave up 0 bases and V 4 bases, and 6 bases lay outside the gene matches. The CDR3 has 17 residues. The CDR3 DNA sequence: TGCGCCAGCAGCCCGACTAGCTCCGCCTCTGGGGCCAACGTCCTGACTTTC. It codes for CASSPTSSASGANVLTF.

This clone was counted a single time. The chain is built from TRBV11-2 and TRBJ1-5, with D maybe TRBD1 (6 bases). Trimming took off 7 bases at V and 0 bases at J, with 22 bases between the two ends. The CDR3 covers 18 residues. Germline values: CDR1 SGHAT, CDR2 FQNNGV. The CDR3 coding sequence is TGTGCCAGCACCCCCGAGGGGGGGGCCCAACCTAGCAATCAGCCCCAGCATTTT. Translation: CASTPEGGAQPSNQPQHF.